This TCR beta chain was captured in a study of graft-versus-host responses after intestinal transplantation. Turning to the study itself: Induction with anti-thymocyte globulin, then tacrolimus and steroids for roughly 3 years, was given to all recipients. The study's findings and limits: There were GvH clones found in recipient marrow, and some of them appeared first in ileum or blood. Among circulating GvH clones, peak levels were associated with early post-transplant declines in HvG clones.

There are a few counts of this clone. Its specificity is not known. This sample includes further DNA sequences coding for the same CDR3. The repertoire was sequenced with immunoSEQ multiplex PCR; TCRdb's copy has only in-frame clones and lacks some. Counted here are just under 100,000 clones, about nine tenths occurring once; the ten biggest clones make up more than 15%. The receptor's source is a human patient who received an intestinal transplant, so some T cells may come from the graft donor. The material sequenced was PBMCs, taken 450 to 480 days after intestinal transplant.

CDR3 residues: CASSYGFYGYTF. The CDR3 DNA reads TGTGCCAGCAGTTACGGATTCTATGGCTACACCTTC. The V gene is TRBV6-5, the J gene TRBJ1-2; D call uncertain. The CDR3 has 12 residues. The V and J ends lost 2 bases and 4 bases respectively, with 5 bases between them. From germline, CDR1 is MNHEY and CDR2 SVGAGI.